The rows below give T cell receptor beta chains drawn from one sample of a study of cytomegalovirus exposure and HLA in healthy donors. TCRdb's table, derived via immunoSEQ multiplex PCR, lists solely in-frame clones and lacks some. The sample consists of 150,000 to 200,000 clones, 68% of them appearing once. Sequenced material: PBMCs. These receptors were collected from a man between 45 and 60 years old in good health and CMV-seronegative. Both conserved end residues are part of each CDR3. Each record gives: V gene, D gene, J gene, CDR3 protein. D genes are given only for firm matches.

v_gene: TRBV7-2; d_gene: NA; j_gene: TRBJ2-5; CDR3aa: CASSFGQQETQYF
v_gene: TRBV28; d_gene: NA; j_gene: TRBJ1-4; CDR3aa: CASSLPEERLREKLFF
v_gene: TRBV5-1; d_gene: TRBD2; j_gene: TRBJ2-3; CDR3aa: CASSLMTSGGVTDTQYF
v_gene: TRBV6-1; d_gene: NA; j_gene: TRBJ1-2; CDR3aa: CASSERGTPGSYGYTF
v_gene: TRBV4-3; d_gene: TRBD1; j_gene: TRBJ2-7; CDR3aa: CASSVLAPGQGAYEQYF
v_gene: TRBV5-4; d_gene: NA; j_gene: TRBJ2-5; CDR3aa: CASSLGRGGGQKETQYF
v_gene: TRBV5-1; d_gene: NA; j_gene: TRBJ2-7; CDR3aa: CASSLGAPTRGNSYEQYF
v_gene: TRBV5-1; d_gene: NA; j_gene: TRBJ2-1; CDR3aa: CASSLATQGNEQFF
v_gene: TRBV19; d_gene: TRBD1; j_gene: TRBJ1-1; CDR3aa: CASSAPGQSNTEAFF
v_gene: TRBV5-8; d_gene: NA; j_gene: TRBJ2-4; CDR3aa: CASSAGSLAKNIQYF
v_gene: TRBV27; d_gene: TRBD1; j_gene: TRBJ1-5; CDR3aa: CASRGGASNQPQHF
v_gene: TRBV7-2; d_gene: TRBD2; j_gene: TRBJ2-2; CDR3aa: CASRRSGLAGGGNTGELFF